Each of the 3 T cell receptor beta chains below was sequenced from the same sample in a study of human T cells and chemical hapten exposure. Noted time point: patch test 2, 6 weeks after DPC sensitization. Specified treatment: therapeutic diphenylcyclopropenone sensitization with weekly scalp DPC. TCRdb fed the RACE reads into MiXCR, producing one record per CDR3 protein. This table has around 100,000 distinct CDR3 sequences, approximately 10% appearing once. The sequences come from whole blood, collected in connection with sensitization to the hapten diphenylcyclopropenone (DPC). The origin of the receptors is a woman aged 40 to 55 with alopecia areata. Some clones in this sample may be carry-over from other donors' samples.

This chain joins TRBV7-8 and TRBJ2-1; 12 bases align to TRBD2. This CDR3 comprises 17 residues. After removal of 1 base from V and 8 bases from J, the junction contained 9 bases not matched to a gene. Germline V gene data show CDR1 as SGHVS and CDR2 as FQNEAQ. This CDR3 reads CASSLVASGRAAYEQFF. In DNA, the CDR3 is TGTGCCAGCAGCTTAGTCGCTAGCGGGAGGGCCGCCTATGAGCAGTTCTTC. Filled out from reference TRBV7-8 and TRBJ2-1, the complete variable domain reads GAGVSQSPRYKVAKRGQDVALRCDPISGHVSLFWYQQALGQGPEFLTYFQNEAQLDKSGLPSDRFFAERPEGSVSTLKIQRTQQEDSAVYLCASSLVASGRAAYEQFFGPGTRLTVL.

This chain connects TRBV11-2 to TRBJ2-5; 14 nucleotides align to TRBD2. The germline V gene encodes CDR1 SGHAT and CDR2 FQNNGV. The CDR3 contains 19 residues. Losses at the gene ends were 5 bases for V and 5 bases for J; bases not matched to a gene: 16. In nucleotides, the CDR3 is TGTGCCAGCAGCGCCCGCGGGACTAGCGGGAGCTTAAGGATGGAGACCCAGTACTTC. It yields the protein CASSARGTSGSLRMETQYF. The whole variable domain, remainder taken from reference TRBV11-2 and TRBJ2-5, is EAGVAQSPRYKIIEKRQSVAFWCNPISGHATLYWYQQILGQGPKLLIQFQNNGVVDDSQLPKDRFSAERLKGVDSTLKIQPAKLEDSAVYLCASSARGTSGSLRMETQYFGPGTRLLVL.

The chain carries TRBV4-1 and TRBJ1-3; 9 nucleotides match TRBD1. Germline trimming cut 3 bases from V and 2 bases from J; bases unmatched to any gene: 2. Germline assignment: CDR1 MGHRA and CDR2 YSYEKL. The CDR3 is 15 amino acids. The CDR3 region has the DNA TGCGCCAGCAGCCAGTGGACAGGGGCTGGAAACACCATATATTTT. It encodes CASSQWTGAGNTIYF.